What follows describes a single T cell receptor (beta chain). The CDR3 sequence is 18 residues long. Losses at the gene ends were 1 base for V and 0 bases for J; bases not matched to a gene: 7. The germline gives CDR1 SGHDT, CDR2 YYEEEE. Original methodology: Amplification of reference gene primers provided the estimated nucleated cell counts. Clones were sequenced by immunoSEQ multiplex PCR, and TCRdb holds only the in-frame ones, with some missing. V and J calls and clone size are those listed in that table; D and trimming were worked out from the DNA. The table lists over 150,000 clones, roughly four fifths of them singletons. The data were taken from a study of blood T cell repertoires in COVID-19. Across the study: COVID-19 samples collected from the United States, Italy and Spain covered acute and convalescent phases. Sample material is recorded as cDNA or gDNA derived from T cells, B-cell-depleted T cells, or PBMCs.

The sequence was collected from a man older than 75 with acute or convalescent COVID-19. The V gene is TRBV5-6, the J gene TRBJ1-5, with 10 positions matching TRBD1. The sequenced material came from peripheral blood. This chain's CDR3 is CASSLYGTGEYSNQPQHF. In nucleotides, the CDR3 is TGTGCCAGCAGCTTGTACGGGACAGGGGAATATAGCAATCAGCCCCAGCATTTT.